This T cell receptor beta chain was sequenced for a study of technical replicates of blood from a few donors. Trimming at V came to 8 bases and at J to 1 base, leaving 11 bases not matched to a gene. The CDR3 is made up of 17 amino acids. CDR1 is SEHNR, CDR2 FQNEAQ, per germline (reference sequence). Profiling relied on immunoSEQ multiplex PCR, and the TCRdb table lists in-frame clones only, not all of them. The table lists about 82,000 clones, about 93% of them singletons. The rearrangement links TRBV7-9 to TRBJ2-3; 11 bases fit TRBD1. Input material: T cells isolated from PBMCs. This clonotype originated in a human donor in good health. The CDR3 region has the DNA TGTGCCAGCGTATTCGAGGACAGGGGGCTCGGCACAGATACGCAGTATTTT. Translated: CASVFEDRGLGTDTQYF. The variable domain in full, completed from reference TRBV7-9 and TRBJ2-3, reads DTGVSQNPRHKITKRGQNVTFRCDPISEHNRLYWYRQTLGQGPEFLTYFQNEAQLEKSRLLSDRFSAERPKGSFSTLEIQRTEQGDSAMYLCASVFEDRGLGTDTQYFGPGTRLTVL.